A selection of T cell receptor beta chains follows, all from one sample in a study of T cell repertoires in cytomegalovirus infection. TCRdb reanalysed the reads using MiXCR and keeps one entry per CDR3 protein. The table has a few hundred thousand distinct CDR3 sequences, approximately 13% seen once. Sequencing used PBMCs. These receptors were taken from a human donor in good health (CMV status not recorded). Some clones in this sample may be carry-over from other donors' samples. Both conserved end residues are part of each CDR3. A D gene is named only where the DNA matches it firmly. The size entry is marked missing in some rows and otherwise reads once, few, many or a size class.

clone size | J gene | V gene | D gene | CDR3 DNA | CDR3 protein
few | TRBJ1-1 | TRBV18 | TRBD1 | TGTGCCAGCTCACCACTCGGACAGGGGACCACTGAAGCTTTCTTT | CASSPLGQGTTEAFF
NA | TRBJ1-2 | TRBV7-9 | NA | TGTGCCAGCAGCTTGGGGACGGCTTATGTCTATGGCTACACCTTC | CASSLGTAYVYGYTF
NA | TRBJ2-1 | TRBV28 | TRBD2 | TGTGCCAGCAGTGTAGCGGGAGGCACTGAGCAGTTCTTC | CASSVAGGTEQFF
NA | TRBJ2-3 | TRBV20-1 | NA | TGCAGTGCTAGAGAGTTGGGGGATACGCAGTATTTT | CSARELGDTQYF
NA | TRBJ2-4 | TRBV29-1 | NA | TGCAGCGTCGAGGACAGTTGGGCCAAAAACATTCAGTACTTC | CSVEDSWAKNIQYF
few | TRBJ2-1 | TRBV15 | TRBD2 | TGTGCCACCAGCAAACCCACTGGCGGGGGGCTGGGTGAGCAGTTCTTC | CATSKPTGGGLGEQFF
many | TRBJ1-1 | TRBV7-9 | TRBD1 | TGTGCCAGCAGCTCATCTTGGACAGGGATTACTGAAGCTTTCTTT | CASSSSWTGITEAFF
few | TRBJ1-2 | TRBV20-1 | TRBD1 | TGCAGTGCCCCCGGACAGGGGTATGGCTACACCTTC | CSAPGQGYGYTF
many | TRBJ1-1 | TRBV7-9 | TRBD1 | TGTGCCAGCAGCAAACGCACCGGGACAGCGAACACTGAAGCTTTCTTT | CASSKRTGTANTEAFF
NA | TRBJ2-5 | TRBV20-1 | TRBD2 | TGCAGTGCTAGAGATTGGCCTAGCGGGGATCAAGAGACCCAGTACTTC | CSARDWPSGDQETQYF
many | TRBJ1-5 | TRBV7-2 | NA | TGTGCCAGCAGCTTAGTACCGGCGTCTCAGCCCCAGCATTTT | CASSLVPASQPQHF
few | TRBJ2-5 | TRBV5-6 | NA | TGTGCCAGCAGCACCGGCAGGGGTGGGGAGACCCAGTACTTC | CASSTGRGGETQYF
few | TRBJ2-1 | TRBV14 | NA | TGTGCCAGCAGCCAGTTAGGTTTTCACAATGAGCAGTTCTTC | CASSQLGFHNEQFF
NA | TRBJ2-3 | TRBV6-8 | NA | TGTGCCAGCAGAAGCCGACAAGACACTAGCACAGATACGCAGTATTTT | CASRSRQDTSTDTQYF
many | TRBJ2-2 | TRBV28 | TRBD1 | TGTGCCAGCAGGACGGGACAGGGGGACGCCGGGGAGCTGTTTTTT | CASRTGQGDAGELFF
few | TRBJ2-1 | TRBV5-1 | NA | TGCGCCAGCAGGAGGCAGGGTCCCGACAATGAGCAGTTCTTC | CASRRQGPDNEQFF
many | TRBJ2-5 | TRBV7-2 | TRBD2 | TGTGCCAGCAGCTTAGAGACTAGCGGGGGAGGAGTAGGAGAGACCCAGTACTTC | CASSLETSGGGVGETQYF
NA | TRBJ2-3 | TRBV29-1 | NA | TGCAGCGTGTGCCAGACTAGTGCAGATACGCAGTATTTT | CSVCQTSADTQYF
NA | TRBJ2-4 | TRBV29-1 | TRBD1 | TGCAGCGCCACCGGGACAGGGAGTAACATTCAGTACTTC | CSATGTGSNIQYF
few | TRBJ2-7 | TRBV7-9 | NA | TGTGCCAGCACCCCGGGTGGGGCCTACGAGCAGTACTTC | CASTPGGAYEQYF
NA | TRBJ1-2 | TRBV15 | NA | TGTGCCACCAGCATGGACAGCTATGGCTACACCTTC | CATSMDSYGYTF
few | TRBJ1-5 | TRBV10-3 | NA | TGTGCCATCAGTGAGTCCTGGGCTCAGCCCCAGCATTTT | CAISESWAQPQHF
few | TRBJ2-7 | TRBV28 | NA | TGTGCCTCCTTAGGCCAGTCGACCTACGAGCAGTACTTC | CASLGQSTYEQYF
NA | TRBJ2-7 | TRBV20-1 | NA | TGCAGTGCTAGAATCATTAGGGCGGGGAGTAGCTCCTACGAGCAGTACTTC | CSARIIRAGSSSYEQYF
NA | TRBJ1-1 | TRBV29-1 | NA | TGCAGCGTTGGTTTGGGGGCCGAGGGCACTGAAGCTTTCTTT | CSVGLGAEGTEAFF
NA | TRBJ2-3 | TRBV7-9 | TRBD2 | TGTGCCAGCAGCTCCCGAGGAAGCGGGGGGACAGATACGCAGTATTTT | CASSSRGSGGTDTQYF
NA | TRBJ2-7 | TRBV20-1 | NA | TGCAGTGCTAGAATGGGTGGGCAGTACTTC | CSARMGGQYF
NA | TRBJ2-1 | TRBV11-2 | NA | TGTGCCAGCAGCCCGCGGTTGGTGGCAGGAGGTCTTATACGGCAGTTCTTC | CASSPRLVAGGLIRQFF
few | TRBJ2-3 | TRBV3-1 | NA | TGTGCCAGCAGCCAACCCGAGGGGGATACGCAGTATTTT | CASSQPEGDTQYF
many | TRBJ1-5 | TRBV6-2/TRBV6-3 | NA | TGTGCCAGCAGCCCCGTCAGTTCGAGCAATCAGCCCCAGCATTTT | CASSPVSSSNQPQHF
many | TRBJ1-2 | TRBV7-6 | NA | TGTGCCAGCAGCCTTTCGGGACCGAATAACTATGGCTACACCTTC | CASSLSGPNNYGYTF
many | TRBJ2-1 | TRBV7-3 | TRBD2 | TGTGCCAGCAGCAAACAGGGGTTGGGACTAGCGGGATTTAGCGATGAGCAGTTCTTC | CASSKQGLGLAGFSDEQFF
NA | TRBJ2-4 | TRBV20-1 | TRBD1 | TGCAGTGCTCTCTCGGGGGACAGGGCCAAAAACATTCAGTACTTC | CSALSGDRAKNIQYF
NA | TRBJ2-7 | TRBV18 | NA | TGTGCCAGCTCACCCCGCCCTAGTTTCGACGAGCAGTACTTC | CASSPRPSFDEQYF
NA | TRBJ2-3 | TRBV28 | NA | TGTGCCAGCAGTACCCACAGCACAGATACGCAGTATTTT | CASSTHSTDTQYF
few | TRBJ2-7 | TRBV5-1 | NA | TGCGCCAGCAGCTTGAGAAGCTATACGGCCCGACAAATTTACGAGCAGTACTTC | CASSLRSYTARQIYEQYF
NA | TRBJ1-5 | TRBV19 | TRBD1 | TGTGCCAGTAGTACCCAGGGGACAGGGAACCAGCCCCAGCATTTT | CASSTQGTGNQPQHF
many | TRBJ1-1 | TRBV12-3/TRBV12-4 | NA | TGTGCCAGCAGTTTAGGTTTGGGGGAAATCATGAACACTGAAGCTTTCTTT | CASSLGLGEIMNTEAFF
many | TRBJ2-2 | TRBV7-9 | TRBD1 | TGTGCCAGCAGCTTGCAGGGGGCTTCGGGTACCGGGGAGCTGTTTTTT | CASSLQGASGTGELFF
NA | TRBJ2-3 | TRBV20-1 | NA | TGCAGTGCTAGGATTTCGGGCGGGCCCAGCACAGATACGCAGTATTTT | CSARISGGPSTDTQYF
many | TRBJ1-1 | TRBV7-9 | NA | TGTGCCAGCAGCTTCCAGGGTGAAACTGAAGCTTTCTTT | CASSFQGETEAFF
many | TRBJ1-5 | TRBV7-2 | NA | TGTGCCAGCAGCATAAGGGGACAACAGCCCCAGCATTTT | CASSIRGQQPQHF
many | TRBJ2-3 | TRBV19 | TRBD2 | TGTGCCAGTAGTATAGCTGCTAGCGGGGGCCCTCCCACAGATACGCAGTATTTT | CASSIAASGGPPTDTQYF
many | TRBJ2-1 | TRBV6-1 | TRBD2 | TGTGCCAGCAGTTCCTACCCGACTAGCGGAGCCTACAATGAGCAGTTCTTC | CASSSYPTSGAYNEQFF
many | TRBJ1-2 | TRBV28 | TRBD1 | TGTGCCAGCAGTTCAACGGACAGGGACCATGGCTACACCTTC | CASSSTDRDHGYTF
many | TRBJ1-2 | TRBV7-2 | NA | TGTGCCAGCAGCGCCAGGGCAGGGAAGAATGGCTACACCTTC | CASSARAGKNGYTF
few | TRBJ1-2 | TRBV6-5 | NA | TGTGCCAGCAGCCTCGAGAGGGGACTCTTAGATTATGGCTACACCTTC | CASSLERGLLDYGYTF
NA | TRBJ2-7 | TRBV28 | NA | TGTGCCAGCAGTCGTCCCGGGACATTAACCTACGAGCAGTACTTC | CASSRPGTLTYEQYF
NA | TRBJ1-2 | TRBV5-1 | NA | TGCGCCAGCAGCCCGGAGGGCAGATCCAACTATGGCTACACCTTC | CASSPEGRSNYGYTF
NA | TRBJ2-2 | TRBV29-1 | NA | TGCAGCGTTGGCGGGGGCGTAGGCACCGGGGAGCTGTTTTTT | CSVGGGVGTGELFF
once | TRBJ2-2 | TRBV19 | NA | TGTGCCAGTAGTATAGGCCCCTCCGCCTTGAACACCGGGGAGCTGTTTTTT | CASSIGPSALNTGELFF
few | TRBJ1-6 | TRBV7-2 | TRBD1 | TGTGCCAGTTCTATAAGGGACAGGTACAATTCACCCCTCCACTTT | CASSIRDRYNSPLHF
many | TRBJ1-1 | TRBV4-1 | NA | TGCGCCAGCAGCCAGGGGTTCGCTGAAGCTTTCTTT | CASSQGFAEAFF
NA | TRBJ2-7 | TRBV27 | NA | TGTGCCAGCAGTCCAGGGTTTGCCCACTACGAGCAGTACTTC | CASSPGFAHYEQYF